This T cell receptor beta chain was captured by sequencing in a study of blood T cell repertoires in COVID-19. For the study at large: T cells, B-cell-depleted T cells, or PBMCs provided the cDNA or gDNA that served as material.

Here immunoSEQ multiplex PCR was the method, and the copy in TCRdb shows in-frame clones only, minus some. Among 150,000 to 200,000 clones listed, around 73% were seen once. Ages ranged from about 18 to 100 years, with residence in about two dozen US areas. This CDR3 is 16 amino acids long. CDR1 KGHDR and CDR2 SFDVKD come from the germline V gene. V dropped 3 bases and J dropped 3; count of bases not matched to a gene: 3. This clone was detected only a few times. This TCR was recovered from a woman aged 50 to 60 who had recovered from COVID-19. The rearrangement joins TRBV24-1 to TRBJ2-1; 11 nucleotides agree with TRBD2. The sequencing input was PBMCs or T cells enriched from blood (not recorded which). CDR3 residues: CATSDHSGRVYNEQFF. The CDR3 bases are TGTGCCACCAGTGATCATAGCGGGAGGGTCTACAATGAGCAGTTCTTC.